The rows below give T cell receptor beta chains drawn from one sample of a study of blood T cell repertoires in COVID-19. Profiling relied on immunoSEQ multiplex PCR, and the TCRdb table lists in-frame clones only, not all of them. The data hold some 190,000 clones, with roughly 84% observed a single time. The sequenced sample consisted of PBMCs or T cells enriched from blood (not recorded which). The receptor source for this set is a woman in her 30s who had been exposed to COVID-19. Each CDR3 is given with its conserved first and last residue. D genes are given only for firm matches.

d_call: .
v_call: TRBV5-1
j_call: TRBJ2-5
cdr3_aa: CASSLGRETQYF
cdr3_nt: TGCGCCAGCAGCTTGGGTCGAGAGACCCAGTACTTC

d_call: .
v_call: TRBV2
j_call: TRBJ2-7
cdr3_aa: CASMRSQALYEQYF
cdr3_nt: TGTGCCAGCATGCGCTCACAGGCCCTCTACGAGCAGTACTTC

d_call: TRBD2
v_call: TRBV6-2/TRBV6-3
j_call: TRBJ2-1
cdr3_aa: CASSLSPPTSGDYNEQFF
cdr3_nt: TGTGCCAGCAGCCTCTCCCCTCCTACTAGCGGGGACTACAATGAGCAGTTCTTC

d_call: .
v_call: TRBV6-6
j_call: TRBJ2-2
cdr3_aa: CASSYSQGSGELFF
cdr3_nt: TGTGCCAGCAGTTACTCACAGGGTTCCGGGGAGCTGTTTTTT

d_call: TRBD1
v_call: TRBV30
j_call: TRBJ1-2
cdr3_aa: CAWSPPGQRSGHGYTF
cdr3_nt: TGTGCCTGGAGTCCACCGGGACAGAGATCAGGGCATGGCTACACCTTC

d_call: .
v_call: TRBV19
j_call: TRBJ1-1
cdr3_aa: CASTLDSEAFF
cdr3_nt: TGTGCCAGTACCCTGGACAGCGAAGCTTTCTTT

d_call: .
v_call: TRBV7-8
j_call: TRBJ2-3
cdr3_aa: CASSFQPGLSTDTQYF
cdr3_nt: TGTGCCAGCAGCTTTCAACCGGGACTCTCCACAGATACGCAGTATTTT

d_call: .
v_call: TRBV6-5
j_call: TRBJ1-1
cdr3_aa: CASALAEDSEAFF
cdr3_nt: TGTGCCAGCGCCTTGGCCGAGGACAGTGAAGCTTTCTTT

d_call: .
v_call: TRBV5-4
j_call: TRBJ2-3
cdr3_aa: CASSPQYTGDTQYF
cdr3_nt: TGTGCCAGCAGCCCCCAATATACGGGAGATACGCAGTATTTT

d_call: TRBD2
v_call: TRBV9
j_call: TRBJ2-1
cdr3_aa: CASNPRTAGGHEQFF
cdr3_nt: TGTGCCAGCAACCCTAGGACAGCGGGGGGCCATGAGCAGTTCTTC

d_call: TRBD2
v_call: TRBV11-2
j_call: TRBJ2-7
cdr3_aa: CASSYTTSGGSSYEQYF
cdr3_nt: TGTGCCAGCAGCTATACAACTAGCGGGGGGAGCTCCTACGAGCAGTACTTC

d_call: .
v_call: TRBV5-1
j_call: TRBJ1-4
cdr3_aa: CASSLGTLTTNEKLFF
cdr3_nt: TGCGCCAGCAGCTTGGGGACACTTACAACTAATGAAAAACTGTTTTTT

d_call: .
v_call: TRBV4-1
j_call: TRBJ2-7
cdr3_aa: CASRPRSQGSYEQYF
cdr3_nt: TGCGCCAGCAGACCTAGGTCACAGGGTTCCTACGAGCAGTACTTC

d_call: TRBD1
v_call: TRBV19
j_call: TRBJ1-2
cdr3_aa: CASSTFSHGTGGHGYTF
cdr3_nt: TGTGCCAGTAGTACTTTCTCTCACGGGACAGGGGGCCATGGCTACACCTTC

d_call: .
v_call: TRBV6-2/TRBV6-3
j_call: TRBJ2-7
cdr3_aa: CASSYVSGRASYEQYF
cdr3_nt: TGTGCCAGCAGTTATGTCTCAGGCCGAGCCTCCTACGAGCAGTACTTC

d_call: TRBD1
v_call: TRBV5-5
j_call: TRBJ2-7
cdr3_aa: CASSVHRGYEQYF
cdr3_nt: TGTGCCAGCAGCGTTCACAGGGGGTACGAGCAGTACTTC